One and the same sample provided the 31 T cell receptor beta chains below, sequenced in a study of control samples from healthy donors and cancer patients. TCRdb's table, derived via immunoSEQ multiplex PCR, lists solely in-frame clones and lacks some. The repertoire holds about 140,000 clones, 91% seen once, with under 9% in the top ten. Sequencing input: blood. The receptors stem from a man aged 18-30 years in good health.

This sequence joins TRBV11-3 and TRBJ2-3; D is perhaps TRBD1 (6 bases). V was shortened by 5 bases and J by 0 bases, with 9 bases between the two germline ends. Germline CDR1 reads SGHNT; CDR2 reads YENEEA. The CDR3 contains 14 residues. CDR3 coding DNA: TGTGCCAGCAGCCCGGGACAAAGCACAGATACGCAGTATTTT. Amino acids: CASSPGQSTDTQYF.

CDR3 bases: TGTGCCAGCAGAGACCGGGCCGTGGGGTCACCCCTCCACTTT. Translated: CASRDRAVGSPLHF. This chain links TRBV2 with TRBJ1-6; D not certain. Germline-derived CDR1 and CDR2 are SNHLY and FYNNEI. The CDR3 is 14 residues long. Trimming shortened V by 6 bases and J by 10 bases, and 16 bases separated the two germline ends.

The chain carries TRBV5-6 and TRBJ1-5; no reliable D call. CDR3 length: 12 amino acids. Trimming pared 2 bases from V and 6 bases from J, leaving 6 bases between. Germline lookup yields CDR1 SGHDT and CDR2 YYEEEE. Here the CDR3 reads CASSFFGQPQHF. The CDR3 DNA follows: TGTGCCAGCAGCTTTTTTGGTCAGCCCCAGCATTTT.

The chain has TRBV19 and TRBJ1-1; D may be TRBD1 (6 bases). Germline assignment: CDR1 LNHDA and CDR2 SQIVND (reference sequence). CDR3 length equals 15 residues. V dropped 5 bases and J dropped 5 bases, with 18 bases sitting between them. The CDR3 spells CASSVGQGRVTEAFF. CDR3 sequence (DNA): TGTGCCAGTAGTGTAGGTCAGGGGCGGGTTACTGAAGCTTTCTTT.

This chain joins TRBV9 and TRBJ1-2; D is ambiguous. The ends were cut back, 0 bases at V and 4 bases at J, with 10 bases in the middle. The CDR3 runs to 14 residues. Germline loops: CDR1 SGDLS, CDR2 YYNGEE. The CDR3: CASSVGVEPYGYTF. For the CDR3, the DNA is TGTGCCAGCAGCGTAGGGGTAGAACCCTATGGCTACACCTTC.

This clone has only one observation. The V gene is TRBV5-1, the J gene TRBJ2-7; TRBD1 agrees at 7 bases. The V gene end was trimmed by 0 bases and the J gene end by 7 bases; junction bases not matched to a gene: 10. Germline V gene data show CDR1 as SGHRS and CDR2 as YFSETQ. The CDR3 consists of 15 residues. The CDR3 bases are TGCGCCAGCAGCTTGGCAAGGGGGCCCCTTGAAGAGCAGTACTTC. This sequence encodes CASSLARGPLEEQYF.

This clone came up a few times. The chain uses TRBV5-1 and TRBJ2-3; TRBD2 might be the D (6 bases). The ends were cut back, 5 bases at V and 7 bases at J, with 14 bases in the middle. The germline V gene has CDR1 SGHRS and CDR2 YFSETQ. This CDR3 spans 13 amino acids. DNA for the CDR3: TGCGCCAGCAGGGCCCCGGAGGGGAATACGCAGTATTTT. It translates to CASRAPEGNTQYF.

As DNA, the CDR3 is TGTGCCTGGAGTGTCGGTTTTGCTGGAAACACCATATATTTT. Translated: CAWSVGFAGNTIYF. The V call is TRBV30, the J call TRBJ1-3; D remains unclear. Germline V gene data show CDR1 as GTSNPN and CDR2 as SVGIG (reference sequence). CDR3 length: 14 amino acids. V lost 0 bases and J lost 2, with 8 bases in between.

V gene TRBV4-1 combines with J gene TRBJ1-5; D not resolved. Trimming took 0 bases from V and 7 from J, leaving 7 bases between them. This CDR3 has 13 amino acids. The germline CDR1 and CDR2 sequences are MGHRA and YSYEKL. The CDR3 DNA reads as TGCGCCAGCAGCCAAGATTTGGGGCAGCCCCAGCATTTT. This sequence encodes CASSQDLGQPQHF.

The chain joins TRBV5-6 to TRBJ1-2; D gene ambiguous. The CDR3 is 15 amino acids. V gave up 4 bases and J gave up 8 bases, with 21 bases separating them. The germline CDR1 and CDR2 sequences are SGHDT and YYEEEE. The chain's CDR3 is CASSHTGLPIRGYTF. CDR3 nucleotides: TGTGCCAGCAGCCATACGGGCCTACCAATCAGGGGCTACACCTTC.

The chain links TRBV6-5 to TRBJ1-1; D uncertain. CDR1 is MNHEY, CDR2 SVGAGI, per germline. V lost 0 bases and J lost 3, with 8 bases in between. This CDR3 has 14 amino acids. CDR3 bases: TGTGCCAGCAGTTACTCGAGCGGGGACACTGAAGCTTTCTTT. It translates to CASSYSSGDTEAFF.

This clone showed up just a few times. The rearrangement uses TRBV4-3 and TRBJ1-4; 10 nucleotides line up with TRBD1. Trimming took 0 bases from V and 7 from J; bases not matched to a gene: 8. CDR1 LGHNA and CDR2 YSLEER come from the germline V gene. This CDR3 has 17 residues. CDR3 region: CASSQESGTGAGEKLFF. CDR3 sequence (DNA): TGCGCCAGCAGCCAAGAGTCAGGGACAGGGGCTGGTGAAAAACTGTTTTTT.

This sequence joins TRBV29-1 and TRBJ1-1, with D possibly being TRBD1 (5 bases). Trimming removed 0 bases at V and 9 bases at J, with 20 bases between. This CDR3 comprises 15 residues. Germline V gives CDR1 SQVTM, CDR2 ANQGSEA. The CDR3: CSVEDREGAGLKAFF. Written as DNA, the CDR3 is TGCAGCGTTGAAGATAGGGAGGGTGCGGGGCTGAAAGCTTTCTTT.

The genes are TRBV10-1 and TRBJ1-1; TRBD1 is a possible D gene (5 bases). Germline V CDR1 and CDR2: WNHNN, SYGVQD (reference sequence). The CDR3 is made up of 13 amino acids. Trimming removed 8 bases at V and 2 bases at J, with 12 bases between. Here the CDR3 reads CASRAGLNTEAFF. The DNA of the CDR3 is TGCGCCAGCCGAGCGGGGCTCAACACTGAAGCTTTCTTT.

In regard to this clone: Compared with germline, one end of the junction differs, possibly owing to a read error. The rearrangement uses TRBV19 and TRBJ1-1; 8 positions agree with TRBD1. CDR1 is LNHDA and CDR2 is SQIVND in the germline V gene (reference sequence). CDR3 length equals 20 residues. This CDR3 reads CASSLGSRWTGPVLNTEAFF. CDR3 DNA sequence: TGTGCTAGTAGTCTTGGAAGCCGGTGGACAGGGCCCGTCCTGAACACTGAAGCTTTCTTT.

The chain uses TRBV6-5 and TRBJ2-7; D is unclear. Germline CDR1 is MNHEY and CDR2 is SVGAGI. There are 14 residues in the CDR3. Deletions cut 7 bases from V and 0 bases from J, with 13 bases between. CDR3 nucleotide sequence: TGTGCCAGCAAACTGGCAGGTAGCTCCTACGAGCAGTACTTC. Translated: CASKLAGSSYEQYF.

This clone was counted once. The chain couples TRBV29-1 to TRBJ1-2, with D maybe TRBD1 (5 bases). V lost 3 bases, J lost 3 bases, and 8 bases lay in between. CDR3 length: 12 residues. Germline CDR1 and CDR2: SQVTM and ANQGSEA. The CDR3 protein is CSVEGQHYGYTF. The CDR3 DNA is TGCAGCGTTGAGGGGCAGCACTATGGCTACACCTTC.

The chain couples TRBV15 to TRBJ1-1, with 10 bases aligning to TRBD1. The CDR3 covers 16 residues. Germline CDR1 reads LNHNV; CDR2 reads YYDKDF (reference sequence). V was clipped by 3 bases and J by 5 bases; unmatched bases: 9. CDR3 sequence reads: CATSSGRTGGWTEAFF. Here the CDR3 DNA reads TGTGCCACCAGCAGCGGGAGGACAGGGGGTTGGACTGAAGCTTTCTTT.

The chain carries TRBV7-8 and TRBJ1-2, with a tentative D call TRBD1 (6 bases). Trimming removed 5 bases at V and 4 bases at J, with 8 bases between. In germline, CDR1 is SGHVS, CDR2 FQNEAQ. This CDR3 region has 12 residues. CDR3 sequence (DNA): TGTGCCAGCAGCAACAGGGCCTATGGCTACACCTTC. Translation gives CASSNRAYGYTF.

J is TRBJ1-5 and V is TRBV19, with a tentative D call TRBD1 (5 bases). The V gene lost 5 bases and the J gene lost 4 bases, with 12 bases spanning the gap. The CDR3 contains 14 residues. The germline V gene encodes CDR1 LNHDA and CDR2 SQIVND (reference sequence). CDR3 in amino acids: CASSPDKGNQPQHF. The CDR3 coding sequence is TGTGCCAGTAGTCCGGACAAGGGAAATCAGCCCCAGCATTTT.

The gene calls are TRBV2 and TRBJ2-7; 7 bases agree with TRBD1. This CDR3 contains 13 residues. Germline CDR1 is SNHLY and CDR2 is FYNNEI. The ends lost 6 bases at V and 4 bases at J; junction bases unmatched: 6. The CDR3 protein is CASSPGTAYEQYF. CDR3 in DNA: TGTGCCAGCAGCCCAGGGACAGCTTACGAGCAGTACTTC.

The rearrangement uses TRBV7-3 and TRBJ2-7; weak D call: TRBD2 (5 bases). The CDR3 is 13 amino acids. In germline, CDR1 is SGHTA, CDR2 FQGTGA. Trimming left V 1 base short and J 5 bases short, with 9 bases between. The CDR3 is CASSLSRGDEQYF. CDR3 coding DNA: TGTGCCAGCAGCTTAAGTCGGGGAGACGAGCAGTACTTC.

The chain uses TRBV6-1 and TRBJ1-3; 10 bases fit TRBD1. The germline V gene encodes CDR1 MNHNS and CDR2 SASEGT. The CDR3 extends over 16 amino acids. The J segment lost 11 bases and the V segment lost 4 bases, leaving 14 bases of the junction unmatched. CDR3: CASSGYRDRGMSAIYF. DNA for the CDR3: TGTGCCAGCAGTGGATACCGGGACAGGGGTATGTCGGCCATATATTTT.

This clone has just one count. This chain joins TRBV5-1 and TRBJ2-7, with D possibly matching TRBD1 (5 bases). The CDR3 sequence is 15 residues long. V gave up 0 bases and J gave up 4 bases, with 14 bases separating them. Germline CDR1 and CDR2: SGHRS and YFSETQ. The CDR3 loop is CASSLAPPTVYEQYF. CDR3 in DNA: TGCGCCAGCAGCTTGGCGCCTCCGACAGTATACGAGCAGTACTTC. Full variable domain (missing parts from reference TRBV5-1 and TRBJ2-7): KAGVTQTPRYLIKTRGQQVTLSCSPISGHRSVSWYQQTPGQGLQFLFEYFSETQRNKGNFPGRFSGRQFSNSRSEMNVSTLELGDSALYLCASSLAPPTVYEQYFGPGTRLTVT.

The chain is built from TRBV5-4 and TRBJ2-7; D remains ambiguous. Trimming removed 4 bases at V and 2 bases at J, with 10 bases between. The CDR3 spans 13 residues. Germline V gene lookup returns CDR1 SGHNT and CDR2 YYREEE (reference sequence). The chain's CDR3 is CASSRHSPYEQYF. The CDR3 coding sequence is TGTGCCAGCAGCCGACATAGCCCCTACGAGCAGTACTTC. Together with reference TRBV5-4 and TRBJ2-7, the CDR3 gives the full variable domain: ETGVTQSPTHLIKTRGQQVTLRCSSQSGHNTVSWYQQALGQGPQFIFQYYREEENGRGNFPPRFSGLQFPNYSSELNVNALELDDSALYLCASSRHSPYEQYFGPGTRLTVT.

A few counts support this clone. J is TRBJ2-7 and V is TRBV7-9, with a tentative D call TRBD1 (6 bases). V lost 4 bases and J 2 bases, leaving 9 bases between the germline ends. Germline CDR1 SEHNR, CDR2 FQNEAQ (reference sequence). The length of the CDR3 is 13 residues. CDR3 amino acids: CASSWDTPYEQYF. As DNA, the CDR3 is TGTGCCAGCAGCTGGGACACACCCTACGAGCAGTACTTC. Full variable domain (outside the CDR3, taken from reference TRBV7-9 and TRBJ2-7): DTGVSQNPRHKITKRGQNVTFRCDPISEHNRLYWYRQTLGQGPEFLTYFQNEAQLEKSRLLSDRFSAERPKGSFSTLEIQRTEQGDSAMYLCASSWDTPYEQYFGPGTRLTVT.

The V call is TRBV7-9, the J call TRBJ2-7, with a possible D match to TRBD2 (5 bases). This CDR3 is built from 13 residues. Germline CDR1 reads SEHNR; CDR2 reads FQNEAQ (reference sequence). With 5 bases removed from V and 0 bases from J, the gap between germline ends came to 8 bases. DNA for the CDR3: TGTGCCAGCAGCAGCCGGGACTCCTACGAGCAGTACTTC. Residues: CASSSRDSYEQYF. The entire variable domain, with the rest obtained from reference TRBV7-9 and TRBJ2-7, is as follows: DTGVSQNPRHKITKRGQNVTFRCDPISEHNRLYWYRQTLGQGPEFLTYFQNEAQLEKSRLLSDRFSAERPKGSFSTLEIQRTEQGDSAMYLCASSSRDSYEQYFGPGTRLTVT.

V gene TRBV5-4 combines with J gene TRBJ1-1; 9 bases fit TRBD1. The CDR3 loop spans 15 amino acids. Per the germline V gene, CDR1 is SGHNT and CDR2 is YYREEE (reference sequence). The J segment lost 3 bases and the V segment lost 3 bases, leaving 6 bases of the junction unmatched. The CDR3 nucleotides read TGTGCCAGCAGCTCCGGGACAGGGCAGTACACTGAAGCTTTCTTT. Its translation: CASSSGTGQYTEAFF. Full variable domain (missing parts from reference TRBV5-4 and TRBJ1-1): ETGVTQSPTHLIKTRGQQVTLRCSSQSGHNTVSWYQQALGQGPQFIFQYYREEENGRGNFPPRFSGLQFPNYSSELNVNALELDDSALYLCASSSGTGQYTEAFFGQGTRLTVV.

This sequence joins TRBV27 and TRBJ2-3; D gene uncertain. The CDR3 length is 12 residues. Between the trimmed V and J ends, which lost 5 bases and 2 bases, there was a span of 5 bases. In germline, CDR1 is MNHEY, CDR2 SMNVEV (reference sequence). The CDR3: CASSPSTDTQYF. Written as DNA, the CDR3 is TGTGCCAGCAGTCCTTCCACAGATACGCAGTATTTT.

This clone came up once. The rearrangement joins TRBV12-3 or TRBV12-4 to TRBJ1-1; D remains ambiguous. V lost 6 bases, J lost 6 bases, and 11 bases lay in between. The CDR3 sequence is 12 residues long. Here the CDR3 reads CASRPSGPEAFF. The CDR3 region has the DNA TGTGCCAGCAGGCCAAGCGGGCCTGAAGCTTTCTTT.

This chain connects TRBV19 to TRBJ1-5, with 10 positions matching TRBD1. CDR1 and CDR2 from the germline V gene are LNHDA and SQIVND (reference sequence). After removal of 7 bases from V and 4 bases from J, the junction contained 7 bases not matched to a gene. This CDR3 region has 15 residues. CDR3 DNA: TGTGCCAGTACATCCGGGACAGGGGTGAATCAGCCCCAGCATTTT. It yields the protein CASTSGTGVNQPQHF.